This section outlines one T cell receptor (beta chain) sequence together with its context. The antigen is undetermined. The data were taken from a study of post-analysis software for immune sequencing data. Across the study: In terms of disease course, relapsing-remitting, secondary progressive and progressive-relapsing multiple sclerosis were included. Study-level findings and limits: Significantly decreased normalized Chao1 diversity was recorded for multiple sclerosis patients relative to controls. TRBV5-6, TRBV5-1 and TRBV20-1 belonged to a set of roughly 5 TRBV segments that were more frequent in patients than controls. Strong co-clustering by F measure was evident for samples that had been prepared in the same batch.

This CDR3 is built from 11 residues. V lost 5 bases and J lost 4, with 3 bases in between. CDR1 and CDR2 from the germline V gene are MDHEN and SYDVKM. The library was made from cDNA and included unique molecular identifiers. The source material, roughly 0.9 to 11 million T cells, gave rise to 500,000 or so cDNA molecules. MiXCR, applied by TCRdb to the PCR reads, yields one record per CDR3 protein. Of roughly 800,000 distinct CDR3 sequences in the sample, under 60% were seen once. Sequenced input: blood. V and J are TRBV28 and TRBJ1-3; the D is unclear. The origin of this receptor is a girl aged 5-17 years with multiple sclerosis. The CDR3 protein is CASSIGNTIYF. The CDR3 nucleotides are TGTGCCAGCAGTATAGGAAACACCATATATTTT.